This TCR beta chain comes out of a study of patients and donors after allogeneic stem cell transplantation. The length of the CDR3 is 14 residues. The germline V and J ends were trimmed by 5 bases and 1 base, with 11 bases remaining between them. Germline loops: CDR1 SGHAT, CDR2 FQDESV (reference sequence). One entry per CDR3 protein results from TCRdb running MiXCR on the RT-PCR reads. The sample shows fewer than 12,000 distinct CDR3 sequences, approximately 22% of them seen only once. The chain joins TRBV11-1 to TRBJ1-1; D unresolved. The TCR originated in a human donor who was either an allogeneic HSCT recipient or a stem cell or donor lymphocyte infusion donor (not recorded which). It is not recorded whose cells these are; they may come from a transplant donor. The sequenced sample was blood, either unsorted or a sorted T cell fraction (not recorded which). The CDR3 is CASSLETQNTEAFF. DNA for the CDR3: TGTGCCAGCAGCCTAGAGACACAGAACACTGAAGCTTTCTTT.